Presented here are 28 T cell receptor beta chains from one specimen sequenced in a study of OX40 agonist ivuxolimab in advanced cancers. Here immunoSEQ multiplex PCR was the method, and the copy in TCRdb shows in-frame clones only, minus some. The table shows approximately 11,000 clones, with roughly 80% occurring only once. Here the sequenced sample was CD4+ or CD8+ T cells sorted from blood, taken in a trial of the OX40 agonist ivuxolimab. These receptors originate from an adult with an advanced solid tumor such as melanoma, head and neck, liver or kidney cancer.

The sample holds a few counts of this clone. The chain has TRBV27 and TRBJ2-7, with TRBD1 identical over 9 bases. V shed 4 bases and J 3 bases; nucleotides not matched to a gene: 7. Germline V gene sequence: CDR1 MNHEY, CDR2 SMNVEV (reference sequence). The CDR3 covers 15 residues. Written as DNA, the CDR3 is TGTGCCAGCAGTTCAGTAGGGACAGGGATCTACGAGCAGTACTTC. This gives the protein CASSSVGTGIYEQYF.

This clone was recorded only once. The V and J genes are TRBV5-1 and TRBJ2-2; D is undetermined. Trimming removed 3 bases from V and 4 bases from J, with 10 bases in between. The length of the CDR3 is 14 residues. Germline V gene sequence: CDR1 SGHRS, CDR2 YFSETQ. CDR3 sequence (DNA): TGCGCCAGCAGCTGGCGACTTCCCACCGGGGAGCTGTTTTTT. Protein sequence: CASSWRLPTGELFF.

The genes are TRBV4-1 and TRBJ1-2; D remains unclear. The V end lost 0 bases, the J end lost 5 bases, and 13 bases lay between the germline ends. The CDR3 extends over 15 amino acids. Germline loops: CDR1 MGHRA, CDR2 YSYEKL. CDR3 bases: TGCGCCAGCAGCCAAGATCGGTATGCTGGGTATGGCTACACCTTC. Protein product: CASSQDRYAGYGYTF.

V usage is TRBV4-2 and J usage is TRBJ2-1; perhaps TRBD1 as D (7 bases). CDR3 length equals 16 residues. V lost 0 bases and J lost 8, with 17 bases in between. CDR1 is LGHNA and CDR2 is YNFKEQ in the germline V gene. Here the CDR3 DNA reads TGTGCCAGCAGCCAAGAGGAAGCGGCCAGGGGGGATGAGCAGTTCTTC. Translated, it gives CASSQEEAARGDEQFF.

The genes are TRBV6-1 and TRBJ2-5; the D is unclear. This CDR3 comprises 15 residues. Trimming took off 2 bases at V and 5 bases at J, with 15 bases between the two ends. Germline-derived CDR1 and CDR2 are MNHNS and SASEGT. CDR3: CASSENGKSRETQYF. The CDR3 DNA reads as TGTGCCAGCAGTGAAAACGGTAAATCAAGGGAGACCCAGTACTTC.

There are a few counts of this clone. In nucleotides, the CDR3 is TGCGCCAGCAGCCAAGATCATAGCGGGGGATACTACGAGCAGTACTTC. As protein: CASSQDHSGGYYEQYF. This rearrangement joins TRBV4-3 to TRBJ2-7, with TRBD2 matching over 9 bases. J lost 3 bases, V lost 0 bases, and 6 bases had no gene match. Per the germline V gene, CDR1 is LGHNA and CDR2 is YSLEER. The CDR3 consists of 16 residues.

The CDR3 DNA sequence: TGTGCCAGCAGTGACGGACGTTGGGACAGGCCTCAAGCGGGGGCAAACACCGGGGAGCTGTTTTTT. This codes for CASSDGRWDRPQAGANTGELFF. This chain uses TRBV2 with TRBJ2-2; D is tentatively TRBD1 or TRBD2 (8 bases each). Trimming pared 3 bases from V and 2 bases from J, leaving 31 bases between. CDR1 SNHLY and CDR2 FYNNEI come from the germline V gene. The length of the CDR3 is 22 residues.

Notes on this clone: The same CDR3 also results from other DNA sequences found in this sample. CDR3 DNA: TGTGCCTGGAGTTGGGGGCTGAACACTGAAGCTTTCTTT. It is translated as CAWSWGLNTEAFF. This chain joins TRBV30 and TRBJ1-1; a weak D match, TRBD1 (6 bases). The germline V and J ends were trimmed by 2 bases and 0 bases, with 7 bases remaining between them. CDR3 size: 13 residues. CDR1 is GTSNPN, CDR2 SVGIG, per germline (reference sequence).

The V gene is TRBV28, the J gene TRBJ2-7; no clear D. V lost 4 bases and J lost 1, with 11 bases in between. The CDR3 sequence is 14 residues long. Looked up from germline, CDR1 is MDHEN and CDR2 is SYDVKM. The CDR3 nucleotides read TGTGCCAGCAGTTACGGCGGAGTGTCCTACGAGCAGTACTTC. Protein product: CASSYGGVSYEQYF.

The genes are TRBV30 and TRBJ1-1; 7 nucleotides match TRBD1. The germline V gene encodes CDR1 GTSNPN and CDR2 SVGIG (reference sequence). The CDR3 is 13 amino acids. The J segment lost 1 base and the V segment lost 5 bases, leaving 4 bases of the junction unmatched. In nucleotides, the CDR3 is TGTGCCTGGTCTCGACAGGGGAACACTGAAGCTTTCTTT. Translated, it gives CAWSRQGNTEAFF.

The chain has TRBV5-5 and TRBJ2-3; D gene uncertain. Trimming left V 4 bases short and J 1 base short, with 16 bases between. CDR1 is SGHKS, CDR2 YYEKEE, per germline (reference sequence). This CDR3 contains 16 residues. DNA of the CDR3: TGTGCCAGCAGCCCCCTCCGAGCTACTGGCACAGATACGCAGTATTTT. Translated: CASSPLRATGTDTQYF. The full variable domain, its missing parts supplied by reference TRBV5-5 and TRBJ2-3, is DAGVTQSPTHLIKTRGQQVTLRCSPISGHKSVSWYQQVLGQGPQFIFQYYEKEERGRGNFPDRFSARQFPNYSSELNVNALLLGDSALYLCASSPLRATGTDTQYFGPGTRLTVL.

The genes are TRBV11-2 and TRBJ2-7, with TRBD2 identical over 11 bases. This CDR3 is 14 amino acids long. The V gene end was trimmed by 3 bases and the J gene end by 6 bases; junction bases not matched to a gene: 4. Germline loops: CDR1 SGHAT, CDR2 FQNNGV. CDR3 bases: TGTGCCAGCAGCTTGCCAGGGACTAGCGGCGAGCAGTACTTC. It encodes CASSLPGTSGEQYF.

The rearrangement joins TRBV6-1 to TRBJ1-5; no firm D call. The CDR3 is 14 amino acids. CDR1 is MNHNS and CDR2 is SASEGT in the germline V gene. Trimming shortened V by 5 bases and J by 0 bases, and 8 bases separated the two germline ends. This CDR3 is CASSLQYSNQPQHF. In DNA form, the CDR3 reads TGTGCCAGCAGTCTACAATATAGCAATCAGCCCCAGCATTTT.

The chain is built from TRBV6-5 and TRBJ2-7; D unresolved. Trimming took off 0 bases at V and 2 bases at J, with 5 bases between the two ends. Germline V gives CDR1 MNHEY, CDR2 SVGAGI. The CDR3 has 13 residues. CDR3 DNA: TGTGCCAGCAGTTACTCGACCCCCTACGAGCAGTACTTC. This codes for CASSYSTPYEQYF.

This chain connects TRBV7-9 to TRBJ2-2; D gene ambiguous. The germline CDR1 and CDR2 sequences are SEHNR and FQNEAQ (reference sequence). V lost 1 base and J 6 bases, leaving 9 bases between the germline ends. The CDR3 spans 14 residues. CDR3: CASSLVQPAGELFF. CDR3 nucleotide sequence: TGTGCCAGCAGCTTAGTGCAGCCGGCCGGGGAGCTGTTTTTT. Full variable domain (outside the CDR3, taken from reference TRBV7-9 and TRBJ2-2): DTGVSQNPRHKITKRGQNVTFRCDPISEHNRLYWYRQTLGQGPEFLTYFQNEAQLEKSRLLSDRFSAERPKGSFSTLEIQRTEQGDSAMYLCASSLVQPAGELFFGEGSRLTVL.

V and J are TRBV7-6 and TRBJ2-2, with 13 positions matching TRBD2. J gave up 5 bases and V 7 bases, and 13 bases lay outside the gene matches. CDR1 and CDR2 from the germline V gene are SGHVS and FNYEAQ. The CDR3 covers 18 residues. The chain's CDR3 is CASTNLGPGLAGTGELFF. The CDR3 nucleotides read TGTGCCAGCACCAACTTAGGTCCGGGACTAGCGGGGACCGGGGAGCTGTTTTTT.

The V gene is TRBV2, the J gene TRBJ2-5; no definite D call. Trimming took off 3 bases at V and 5 bases at J, with 4 bases between the two ends. The CDR3 runs to 11 residues. The V gene's germline CDR1 is SNHLY and CDR2 FYNNEI. The CDR3: CASSDGETQYF. DNA for the CDR3: TGTGCCAGCAGTGATGGGGAGACCCAGTACTTC.

V usage is TRBV6-6 and J usage is TRBJ2-7, with 7 bases matching TRBD1. The CDR3 has 16 amino acids. Trimming cost V 0 bases and J 4 bases; bases outside gene matches: 9. CDR1 MNHNY and CDR2 SVGAGI come from the germline V gene (reference sequence). The CDR3 sequence is CASSYSPDRERYEQYF. The CDR3 nucleotides read TGTGCCAGCAGTTACTCTCCTGACAGGGAGAGGTACGAGCAGTACTTC.

This clone was counted a single time. J is TRBJ1-4 and V is TRBV4-2, with D unclear. Per germline, CDR1 LGHNA and CDR2 YNFKEQ. V was trimmed by 6 bases and J by 8 bases, leaving 19 bases between them. The CDR3 consists of 15 residues. In nucleotides, the CDR3 is TGTGCCAGCAGTCTTTCGGTCGGGGTGGGAGAAAAACTGTTTTTT. Its protein product is CASSLSVGVGEKLFF.

The chain is built from TRBV29-1 and TRBJ2-7; D may be TRBD1 (5 bases). V was shortened by 1 base and J by 9 bases, with 19 bases between the two germline ends. CDR3 length: 14 residues. Germline V gene lookup returns CDR1 SQVTM and CDR2 ANQGSEA. The CDR3 DNA sequence: TGCAGCGTTGAAGTGACAGCTCCTGCCCCAGGGCAGTACTTC. Protein: CSVEVTAPAPGQYF.

A single count supports this clone. The CDR3 ends on some other residue instead of the conserved phenylalanine or tryptophan, so this is likely a read error. CDR3 sequence: CASSVDGITEAFS. The CDR3 DNA follows: TGTGCCAGCAGTGTCGACGGCATTACTGAAGCTTTCTCT. V and J are TRBV6-4 and TRBJ1-1; D remains ambiguous. V dropped 4 bases and J dropped 5 bases, with 11 bases sitting between them. Looked up from germline, CDR1 is MRHNA and CDR2 is SNTAGT. There are 13 residues in the CDR3.

The chain couples TRBV27 to TRBJ2-1; D possibly corresponds to TRBD2 (6 bases). The CDR3 sequence is 14 residues long. CDR1 is MNHEY, CDR2 SMNVEV, per germline (reference sequence). Between the trimmed V and J ends, which lost 5 bases and 4 bases, there was a span of 12 bases. CDR3 in amino acids: CASSGTGEYNEQFF. CDR3 coding DNA: TGTGCCAGCAGTGGGACGGGAGAATACAATGAGCAGTTCTTC.

CDR3 in DNA: TGTGCCAGTCCCGGGACGGTGAACACTGAAGCTTTCTTT. It translates to CASPGTVNTEAFF. The chain is built from TRBV2 and TRBJ1-1, with D tentatively TRBD1 (5 bases). CDR3 length: 13 amino acids. Germline V gene lookup returns CDR1 SNHLY and CDR2 FYNNEI. V gave up 9 bases and J gave up 0 bases, with 11 bases separating them.

CDR3 sequence: CSGSSGRTGELFF. CDR3 sequence (DNA): TGCAGCGGCTCTAGCGGGAGGACCGGGGAGCTGTTTTTT. This chain links TRBV29-1 with TRBJ2-2; 11 bases are shared with TRBD2. The CDR3 is 13 amino acids. Trimming cost V 7 bases and J 5 bases; bases outside gene matches: 3. The V gene's germline CDR1 is SQVTM and CDR2 ANQGSEA.

The chain has TRBV18 and TRBJ2-1, with 8 positions matching TRBD2. After removal of 6 bases from V and 5 bases from J, the junction contained 12 bases not matched to a gene. This CDR3 comprises 16 residues. In germline, CDR1 is KGHSH, CDR2 LQKENI. In DNA, the CDR3 is TGTGCCAGCTCTGAAGCGGGAGTGTCTCTAAACAATGAGCAGTTCTTC. Its protein is CASSEAGVSLNNEQFF.

The chain uses TRBV5-1 and TRBJ2-7; possibly TRBD1 for D (7 bases). V shed 3 bases and J shed 2 bases, with 18 bases lying between them. This CDR3 contains 16 residues. In germline, CDR1 is SGHRS, CDR2 YFSETQ. In DNA, the CDR3 is TGCGCCAGCAGCTATAACGAGGAGGGGGCGACCTACGAGCAGTACTTC. Residues: CASSYNEEGATYEQYF. Full variable domain (missing parts from reference TRBV5-1 and TRBJ2-7): KAGVTQTPRYLIKTRGQQVTLSCSPISGHRSVSWYQQTPGQGLQFLFEYFSETQRNKGNFPGRFSGRQFSNSRSEMNVSTLELGDSALYLCASSYNEEGATYEQYFGPGTRLTVT.

This chain joins TRBV19 and TRBJ2-7, with D perhaps TRBD2 (6 bases). Per the germline V gene, CDR1 is LNHDA and CDR2 is SQIVND (reference sequence). The CDR3 consists of 14 residues. V was shortened by 5 bases and J by 0 bases, with 11 bases between the two germline ends. CDR3 loop: CASSPLSGSYEQYF. The DNA for the CDR3 is TGTGCCAGTAGTCCCCTTAGCGGCTCCTACGAGCAGTACTTC. Filled out from reference TRBV19 and TRBJ2-7, the complete variable domain reads DGGITQSPKYLFRKEGQNVTLSCEQNLNHDAMYWYRQDPGQGLRLIYYSQIVNDFQKGDIAEGYSVSREKKESFPLTVTSAQKNPTAFYLCASSPLSGSYEQYFGPGTRLTVT.

The CDR3 spells CASSQEQGGNYGYTF. The DNA of the CDR3 is TGCGCCAGCAGCCAAGAACAGGGGGGGAACTATGGCTACACCTTC. This sequence joins TRBV4-1 and TRBJ1-2, with 8 bases identical to TRBD1. Trimming cost V 0 bases and J 2 bases; bases outside gene matches: 2. Germline V CDR1 and CDR2: MGHRA, YSYEKL. The CDR3 spans 15 residues.